This TCR beta chain was retrieved from a study of post-analysis software for immune sequencing data. Study findings and constraints: Controls significantly exceeded multiple sclerosis patients in normalized Chao1 diversity. Among four to six TRBV segments more frequent in patients than controls were TRBV5-6, TRBV5-1 and TRBV20-1.

Trimming removed 5 bases at V and 7 bases at J, with 14 bases between. The CDR3 sequence is 13 residues long. Germline V gives CDR1 SGHTA, CDR2 FQGNSA. A single count supports this clonotype. As yet, its antigen is unknown. TCR beta cDNA libraries had unique molecular identifiers. TCRdb ran MiXCR on the PCR reads and lists one entry per CDR3 protein. The sample lists 650,000 to 850,000 distinct CDR3 sequences; approximately 44% were seen once. Sequenced material: blood. This chain links TRBV7-2 with TRBJ1-2; D remains ambiguous. This TCR was sampled from a girl aged 5 to 17 with multiple sclerosis. The CDR3 region is CASSPQPTSGYTF. CDR3 bases: TGTGCCAGCAGCCCCCAACCCACATCTGGCTACACCTTC.